This entry lists 20 T cell receptor beta chains sequenced from one sample in a study of OX40 agonist ivuxolimab in advanced cancers. Clones were read by immunoSEQ multiplex PCR, and TCRdb kept only the in-frame ones, dropping some. The table records about 160,000 clones, 85% to 95% of them present only once. Sequencing was performed on CD4+ or CD8+ T cells sorted from blood, taken in a trial of the OX40 agonist ivuxolimab. The receptors come from an adult with an advanced solid tumor such as melanoma, head and neck, liver or kidney cancer.

The genes are TRBV5-8 and TRBJ2-1; TRBD2 matches at 14 bases. Germline CDR1 SGHTS, CDR2 YDEGEE. CDR3 size: 17 residues. V was pared by 2 bases and J by 8 bases, with 9 bases of the junction left unmatched. For the CDR3, the DNA is TGTGCCAGCAGCTTTTCCGGGACTAGCGGGGGTTTTTATGAGCAGTTCTTC. As protein: CASSFSGTSGGFYEQFF.

The V call is TRBV4-3, the J call TRBJ1-6; 9 bases agree with TRBD1. The CDR3 covers 15 residues. The V segment lost 2 bases and the J segment 11 bases; nucleotides outside the gene matches: 7. Germline V CDR1 and CDR2: LGHNA, YSLEER. CDR3 bases: TGCGCCAGCAGCCAAAACAGGGGGCGCCTCCCACCCCTCCACTTT. This translates into CASSQNRGRLPPLHF.

In DNA form, the CDR3 reads TGCGCCAGCAGCTTGGCGACTGCGAGCTCAGATGAGCAGTTCTTC. It encodes CASSLATASSDEQFF. The chain links TRBV5-1 to TRBJ2-1; D remains ambiguous. The CDR3 extends over 15 amino acids. Germline V lookup: CDR1 SGHRS, CDR2 YFSETQ. The germline V and J ends were trimmed by 0 bases and 8 bases, with 15 bases remaining between them.

This sequence joins TRBV28 and TRBJ1-4; no clear D. V lost 5 bases, J lost 7 bases, and 8 bases lay in between. Per the germline V gene, CDR1 is MDHEN and CDR2 is SYDVKM. CDR3 length: 12 residues. The CDR3 coding sequence is TGTGCCAGCAGTCCAACCGTTGAAAAACTGTTTTTT. Translating it yields CASSPTVEKLFF.

J is TRBJ1-1 and V is TRBV30; possible D gene TRBD1, 6 bases. The germline V gene has CDR1 GTSNPN and CDR2 SVGIG (reference sequence). Trimming stripped 1 base from V and 1 base from J, with 16 bases between. The CDR3 has 16 amino acids. The CDR3 sequence is CAWSARQEWWNTEAFF. The CDR3 coding sequence is TGTGCCTGGAGTGCGCGACAGGAATGGTGGAACACTGAAGCTTTCTTT.

This chain uses TRBV5-4 with TRBJ2-4, with D possibly being TRBD2 (7 bases). Germline V gene data show CDR1 as SGHNT and CDR2 as YYREEE (reference sequence). Trimming took 1 base from V and 15 from J, leaving 23 bases between them. The CDR3 has 15 residues. CDR3 nucleotides: TGTGCCAGCAGCTTGTCCTTGGGGGGGGGCACTGGGATGTACTTC. Translating it yields CASSLSLGGGTGMYF.

The chain is built from TRBV4-1 and TRBJ2-5; TRBD1 matches 7 bases. This CDR3 is built from 13 residues. Losses at the gene ends were 3 bases for V and 6 bases for J; bases not matched to a gene: 4. Germline lookup yields CDR1 MGHRA and CDR2 YSYEKL. For the CDR3, the DNA is TGCGCCAGCAGCCACCCGACAGGGAAGACCCAGTACTTC. The encoded protein is CASSHPTGKTQYF.

The chain has TRBV28 and TRBJ2-6; D is perhaps TRBD1 (7 bases). The V and J ends lost 3 bases and 4 bases respectively, with 10 bases between them. The CDR3 length is 15 residues. Germline V gene lookup returns CDR1 MDHEN and CDR2 SYDVKM. The CDR3 is CASSFRGAGANVLTF. As DNA, the CDR3 is TGTGCCAGCAGTTTCAGGGGGGCCGGGGCCAACGTCCTGACTTTC.

The V and J genes are TRBV6-5 and TRBJ2-7, with unresolved D. Germline assignment: CDR1 MNHEY and CDR2 SVGAGI. CDR3 length equals 12 residues. Trimming removed 6 bases from V and 2 bases from J, with 8 bases in between. The CDR3: CASRSQTYEQYF. The DNA for the CDR3 is TGTGCCAGCAGGTCACAGACCTACGAGCAGTACTTC.

J is TRBJ1-2 and V is TRBV6-1, with no clear D. V lost 3 bases to trimming and J lost 2 bases, with 7 bases between them. CDR1 is MNHNS, CDR2 SASEGT, per germline. The CDR3 loop spans 13 amino acids. CDR3 amino acids: CASSDQWNYGYTF. DNA for the CDR3: TGTGCCAGCAGTGATCAGTGGAACTATGGCTACACCTTC.

The chain combines TRBV5-1 with TRBJ2-2, with 7 positions matching TRBD1. The CDR3 spans 15 residues. J gave up 5 bases and V 4 bases, and 8 bases lay outside the gene matches. Germline V gives CDR1 SGHRS, CDR2 YFSETQ. The CDR3 region is CASSAETGFTGELFF. CDR3 coding DNA: TGCGCCAGCAGCGCAGAGACAGGGTTTACCGGGGAGCTGTTTTTT.

V and J are TRBV9 and TRBJ2-3; perhaps TRBD2 as D (6 bases). The ends were cut back, 4 bases at V and 0 bases at J, with 12 bases in the middle. The CDR3 extends over 15 amino acids. Germline V lookup: CDR1 SGDLS, CDR2 YYNGEE. CDR3 sequence reads: CASSPGLLSTDTQYF. DNA of the CDR3: TGTGCCAGCAGCCCAGGACTACTTAGCACAGATACGCAGTATTTT.

This rearrangement joins TRBV6-1 to TRBJ2-1; weak D call: TRBD1 (6 bases). The CDR3 runs 13 residues. The V end lost 7 bases, the J end lost 9 bases, and 16 bases lay between the germline ends. Germline CDR1 MNHNS, CDR2 SASEGT. CDR3 residues: CASIKMRGTEQFF. The CDR3 DNA is TGTGCCAGCATAAAGATGAGGGGGACTGAGCAGTTCTTC.

The rearrangement links TRBV7-3 to TRBJ2-5; TRBD2 might be the D (5 bases). Germline lookup yields CDR1 SGHTA and CDR2 FQGTGA. The V end lost 0 bases, the J end lost 2 bases, and 7 bases lay between the germline ends. This CDR3 comprises 14 residues. The CDR3 coding sequence is TGTGCCAGCAGCTTAACGGGGAGACAAGAGACCCAGTACTTC. It is translated as CASSLTGRQETQYF. The variable domain in full, with the rest retrieved from reference TRBV7-3 and TRBJ2-5, is GAGVSQTPSNKVTEKGKYVELRCDPISGHTALYWYRQSLGQGPEFLIYFQGTGAADDSGLPNDRFFAVRPEGSVSTLKIQRTERGDSAVYLCASSLTGRQETQYFGPGTRLLVL.

The chain carries TRBV27 and TRBJ2-7, with D possibly matching TRBD1 (6 bases). V shed 6 bases and J shed 6 bases, with 18 bases lying between them. CDR3 length: 14 amino acids. Germline V gene lookup returns CDR1 MNHEY and CDR2 SMNVEV (reference sequence). The CDR3 DNA follows: TGTGCCAGCAGCCCTTGGACAGAGGGTGGCGAGCAGTACTTC. This translates into CASSPWTEGGEQYF.

V usage is TRBV25-1 and J usage is TRBJ2-3; no definite D call. There are 15 residues in the CDR3. Germline values: CDR1 MGHDK, CDR2 SYGVNS. Between the trimmed V and J ends, which lost 4 bases and 4 bases, there was a span of 15 bases. The CDR3 spells CASSVDLRRSDTQYF. CDR3 nucleotide sequence: TGTGCCAGCAGTGTCGACCTGCGTCGTTCAGATACGCAGTATTTT.

V gene TRBV5-1 combines with J gene TRBJ2-2, with D maybe TRBD1 (5 bases). CDR1 is SGHRS and CDR2 is YFSETQ in the germline V gene. This CDR3 spans 13 amino acids. V lost 2 bases and J lost 6, with 8 bases in between. CDR3 sequence: CASSFPGPGELFF. The CDR3 bases are TGCGCCAGCAGCTTCCCAGGGCCCGGGGAGCTGTTTTTT.

The chain links TRBV7-8 to TRBJ1-1; no clear D gene. The germline gives CDR1 SGHVS, CDR2 FQNEAQ. The CDR3 runs to 14 residues. The V end lost 5 bases, the J end lost 4 bases, and 14 bases lay between the germline ends. The CDR3 DNA reads as TGTGCCAGCAGCCGATCCGAGGCAAGCACTGAAGCTTTCTTT. It is translated as CASSRSEASTEAFF.

The chain carries TRBV11-2 and TRBJ2-3; 8 positions match TRBD2. Germline V gene data show CDR1 as SGHAT and CDR2 as FQNNGV. This CDR3 region has 15 residues. V lost 5 bases, J lost 1 base, and 5 bases stayed unmatched. CDR3 protein: CASSPGGAGTDTQYF. The CDR3 nucleotides read TGTGCCAGCAGCCCGGGAGGGGCGGGCACAGATACGCAGTATTTT.

Only a few counts were recorded for this clone. The chain carries TRBV6-6 and TRBJ1-1; D remains unclear. Deletions cut 5 bases from V and 1 base from J, with 11 bases between. Germline values: CDR1 MNHNY, CDR2 SVGAGI (reference sequence). The CDR3 consists of 14 residues. The CDR3, as DNA: TGTGCCAGCAGTGTACAGAGCTCGAACACTGAAGCTTTCTTT. This codes for CASSVQSSNTEAFF.